The 3 T cell receptor beta chains below come from one sample, sequenced in a study of blood T cells in healthy people across ages. For the second PCR, which ran for roughly 6 to 11 cycles, a sample-barcoded 5' primer and a J-beta primer mix were used. TCRdb independently ran MiXCR on the 5' RACE reads; one entry per CDR3 protein. This sample has fewer than 700,000 distinct CDR3 sequences; 40% to 45% occur once, and the top ten carry about 32%. The sample was blood. The origin of the receptors is a man older than 75 in good health.

The J gene is TRBJ1-1, the V gene TRBV5-6; D unclear. The CDR3 covers 13 residues. V lost 5 bases and J 1 base, leaving 9 bases between the germline ends. Germline CDR1 is SGHDT and CDR2 is YYEEEE. The DNA of the CDR3 is TGTGCCAGCAGGACCTCAGCGAACACTGAAGCTTTCTTT. This sequence encodes CASRTSANTEAFF.

Notes on this clonotype: One base away lies a much larger clone, so this may be a sequencing read error. The rearrangement joins TRBV5-1 to TRBJ2-1; TRBD2 matches 7 bases. Germline V gives CDR1 SGHRS, CDR2 YFSETQ. CDR3 length equals 16 residues. Trimming cost V 4 bases and J 6 bases; bases outside gene matches: 13. The DNA for the CDR3 is TGCGCCAGCAGCCCCCAAGCGTGGGGCGGGGGCAATGAGCAGTTCTTC. It yields the protein CASSPQAWGGGNEQFF.

Of note for this clonotype: Relative to the germline gene, one junction end is altered; a read error may explain this. CDR3 protein: CASSLALGTGGYEQYF. The CDR3 DNA reads TGTGCTAGCAGCTTAGCGCTCGGGACAGGGGGCTACGAGCAGTACTTC. The J gene is TRBJ2-5, the V gene TRBV7-7; 11 nucleotides align to TRBD1. The DNA end is a closer match to TRBJ2-7, so the J assignment may be wrong. Germline CDR1 reads SSHAT; CDR2 reads FNYEAQ (reference sequence). The CDR3 contains 16 residues.